One TCR beta chain is described in this entry. The source of the sample is a study of blood T cell repertoires in COVID-19. Study as a whole: Acute-phase and convalescent COVID-19 samples originated in the United States, Italy and Spain. The analysed material was cDNA or gDNA that came from T cells, B-cell-depleted T cells, or PBMCs.

The CDR3 consists of 20 residues. Germline assignment: CDR1 SGDLS and CDR2 YYNGEE. The V gene end was trimmed by 4 bases and the J gene end by 0 bases; junction bases not matched to a gene: 14. Under the authors' procedure: Researchers report that nucleated cell counts were estimated from reference gene primer amplification. Clones were sequenced by immunoSEQ multiplex PCR, and TCRdb holds only the in-frame ones, with some missing. D and trimming were read from the DNA, whereas the V and J calls and clone size are those reported in that table. Of about 110,000 clones listed, around 82% were seen once; the top ten hold 5.5% to 8%.

V gene TRBV9 combines with J gene TRBJ2-6; the match to TRBD1 covers 9 bases. Sequencing was done on a sample of peripheral blood. The TCR sequence derives from a woman aged 45 to 65 with acute or convalescent COVID-19. CDR3 region: CASSPEGGQGIGSGANVLTF. The CDR3 DNA is TGTGCCAGCAGCCCAGAGGGAGGACAGGGGATCGGCTCTGGGGCCAACGTCCTGACTTTC.